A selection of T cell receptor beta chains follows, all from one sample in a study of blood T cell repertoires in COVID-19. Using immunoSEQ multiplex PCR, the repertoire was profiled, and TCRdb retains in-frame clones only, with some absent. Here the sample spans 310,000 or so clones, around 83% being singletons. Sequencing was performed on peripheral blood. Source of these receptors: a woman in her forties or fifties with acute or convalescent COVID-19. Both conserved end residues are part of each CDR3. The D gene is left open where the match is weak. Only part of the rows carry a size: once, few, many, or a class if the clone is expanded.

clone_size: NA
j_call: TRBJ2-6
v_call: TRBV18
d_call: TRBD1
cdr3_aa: CASSRPGQGASSVLTF

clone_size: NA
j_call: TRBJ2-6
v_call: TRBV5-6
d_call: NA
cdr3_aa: CASSWGEGGAGGSNVLTF

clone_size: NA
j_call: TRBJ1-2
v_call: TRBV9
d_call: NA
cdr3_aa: CASSVGNSPRSYTF

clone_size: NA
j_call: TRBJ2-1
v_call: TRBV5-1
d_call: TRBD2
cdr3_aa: CASSLIGEGEQFF

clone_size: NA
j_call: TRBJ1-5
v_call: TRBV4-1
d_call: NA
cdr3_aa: CASSQVSGTEQPQHF

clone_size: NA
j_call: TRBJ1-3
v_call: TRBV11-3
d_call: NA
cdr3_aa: CASSLSASSGNTIYF

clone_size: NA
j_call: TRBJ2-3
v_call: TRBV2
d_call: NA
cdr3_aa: CASNPWGDTDTQYF

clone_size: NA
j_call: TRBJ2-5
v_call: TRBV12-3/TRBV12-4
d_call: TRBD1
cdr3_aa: CASSTGVGETQYF

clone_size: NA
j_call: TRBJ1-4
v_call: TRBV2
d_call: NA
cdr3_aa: CASTYGGGTNEKLFF

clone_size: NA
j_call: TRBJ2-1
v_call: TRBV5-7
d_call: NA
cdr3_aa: CASSLRGPKVYNEQFF

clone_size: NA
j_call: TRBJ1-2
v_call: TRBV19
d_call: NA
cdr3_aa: CASSIRAGGSYGYTF

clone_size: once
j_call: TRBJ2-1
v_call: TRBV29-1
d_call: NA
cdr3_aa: CSVEDPGSSYNEQFF

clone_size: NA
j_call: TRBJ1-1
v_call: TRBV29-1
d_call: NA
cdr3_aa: CSVEMGSGTEAFF

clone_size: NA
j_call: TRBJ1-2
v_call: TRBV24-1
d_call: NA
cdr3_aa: CATGDSNGYTF

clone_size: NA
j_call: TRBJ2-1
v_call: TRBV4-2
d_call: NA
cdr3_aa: CASSQETYNEQFF

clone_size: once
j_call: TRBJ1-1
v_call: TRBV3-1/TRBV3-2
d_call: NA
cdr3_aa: CASSHIYTGGEAFF

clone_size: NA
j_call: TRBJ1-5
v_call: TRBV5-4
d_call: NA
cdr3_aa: CASSLGTASNQPQHF

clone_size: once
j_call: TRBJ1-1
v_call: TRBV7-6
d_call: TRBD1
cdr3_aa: CASSRQGSTEAFF

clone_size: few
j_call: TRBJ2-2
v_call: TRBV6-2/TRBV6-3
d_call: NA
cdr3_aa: CASSQTVSTGELFF

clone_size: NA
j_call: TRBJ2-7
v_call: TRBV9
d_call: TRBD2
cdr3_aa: CASSVGGGPFGGNEQYF

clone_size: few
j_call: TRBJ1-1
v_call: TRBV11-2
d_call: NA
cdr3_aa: CASSLNSLNTEAFF

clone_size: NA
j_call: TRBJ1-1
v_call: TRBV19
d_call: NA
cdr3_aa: CASREQGNTEAFF

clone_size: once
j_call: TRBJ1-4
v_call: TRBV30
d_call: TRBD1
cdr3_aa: CAWGPGTGEEKLFF

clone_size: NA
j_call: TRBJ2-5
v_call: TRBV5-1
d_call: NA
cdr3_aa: CASSSQLQETQYF

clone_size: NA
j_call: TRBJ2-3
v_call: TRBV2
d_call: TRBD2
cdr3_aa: CASIRGGNTDTQYF

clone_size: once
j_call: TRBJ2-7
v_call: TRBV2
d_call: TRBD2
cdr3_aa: CASTLGLDNEQYF

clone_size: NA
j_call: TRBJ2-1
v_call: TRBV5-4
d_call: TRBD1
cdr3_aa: CASSPGTGEDEQFF

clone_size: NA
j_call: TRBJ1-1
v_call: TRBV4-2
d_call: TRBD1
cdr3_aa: CASTDRARTGANTEAFF

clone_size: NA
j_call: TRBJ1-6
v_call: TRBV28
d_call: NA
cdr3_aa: CASSLYSSNSPLHF

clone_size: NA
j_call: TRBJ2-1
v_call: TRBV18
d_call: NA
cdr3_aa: CASSPKQLDEQFF

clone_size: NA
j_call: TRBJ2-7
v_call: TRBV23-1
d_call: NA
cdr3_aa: CASSQSSDRRDEQYF

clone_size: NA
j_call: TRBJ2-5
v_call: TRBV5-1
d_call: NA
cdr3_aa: CASSLGQQETQYF

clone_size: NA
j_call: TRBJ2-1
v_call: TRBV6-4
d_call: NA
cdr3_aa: CASSVFPYNEQFF

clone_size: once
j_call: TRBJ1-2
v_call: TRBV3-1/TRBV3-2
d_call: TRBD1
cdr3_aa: CASSQDRDRDGYTF

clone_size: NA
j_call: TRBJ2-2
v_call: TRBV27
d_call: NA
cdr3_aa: CASQEGYGTGELFF

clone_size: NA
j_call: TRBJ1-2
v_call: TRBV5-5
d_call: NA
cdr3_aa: CASSLEQTGYGYTF

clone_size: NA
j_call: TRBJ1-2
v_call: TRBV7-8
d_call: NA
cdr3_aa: CASSLAQPGIYGYTF

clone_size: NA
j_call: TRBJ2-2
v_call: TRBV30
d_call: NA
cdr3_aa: CAWSIRQATGELFF

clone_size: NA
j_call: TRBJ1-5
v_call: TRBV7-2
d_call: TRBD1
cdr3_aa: CASSLYRGTNQPQHF

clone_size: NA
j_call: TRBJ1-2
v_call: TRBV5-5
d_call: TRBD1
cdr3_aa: CASSSTGGGHYGYTF

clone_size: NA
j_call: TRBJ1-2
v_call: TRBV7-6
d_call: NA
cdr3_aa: CASSPGQIYGYTF

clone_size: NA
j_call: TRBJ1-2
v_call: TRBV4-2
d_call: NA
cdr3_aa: CASSQEGTKGYGYTF

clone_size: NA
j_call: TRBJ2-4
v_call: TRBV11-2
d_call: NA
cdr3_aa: CASSPSGLNIQYF

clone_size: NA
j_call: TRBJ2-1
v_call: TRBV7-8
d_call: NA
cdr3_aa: CASNSKFASSYNEQFF

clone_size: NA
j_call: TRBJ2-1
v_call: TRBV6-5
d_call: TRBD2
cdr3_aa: CASSYPGGGNEQFF

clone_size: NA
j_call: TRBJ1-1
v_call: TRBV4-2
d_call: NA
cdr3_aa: CASSQDLGAAFF

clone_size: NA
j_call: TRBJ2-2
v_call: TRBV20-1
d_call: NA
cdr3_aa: CSAERTGELFF

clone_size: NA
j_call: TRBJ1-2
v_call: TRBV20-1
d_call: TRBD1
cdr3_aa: CSASLDRDYGYTF

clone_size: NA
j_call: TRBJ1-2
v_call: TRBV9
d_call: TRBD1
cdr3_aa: CASSVARQGLAVGYTF

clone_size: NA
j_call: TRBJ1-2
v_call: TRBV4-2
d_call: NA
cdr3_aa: CASSQDFISNYGYTF

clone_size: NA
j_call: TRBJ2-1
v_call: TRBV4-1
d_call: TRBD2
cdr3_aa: CASSPRPTSPRRPYNEQFF

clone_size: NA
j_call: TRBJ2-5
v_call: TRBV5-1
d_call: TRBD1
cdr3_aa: CASSFETGLRRPQYF

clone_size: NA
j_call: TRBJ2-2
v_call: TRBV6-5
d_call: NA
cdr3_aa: CATEAQADVTGELFF

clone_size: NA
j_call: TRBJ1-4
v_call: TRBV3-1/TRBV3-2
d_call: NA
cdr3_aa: CASSQDGGEKLFF

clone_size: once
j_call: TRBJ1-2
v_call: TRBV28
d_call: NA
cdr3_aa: CASSLPGQPLYGYTF

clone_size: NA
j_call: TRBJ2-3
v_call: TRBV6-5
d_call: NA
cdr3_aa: CASTEGLATDTQYF

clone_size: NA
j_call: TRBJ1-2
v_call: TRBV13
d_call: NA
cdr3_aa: CASSRRGRYGYTF